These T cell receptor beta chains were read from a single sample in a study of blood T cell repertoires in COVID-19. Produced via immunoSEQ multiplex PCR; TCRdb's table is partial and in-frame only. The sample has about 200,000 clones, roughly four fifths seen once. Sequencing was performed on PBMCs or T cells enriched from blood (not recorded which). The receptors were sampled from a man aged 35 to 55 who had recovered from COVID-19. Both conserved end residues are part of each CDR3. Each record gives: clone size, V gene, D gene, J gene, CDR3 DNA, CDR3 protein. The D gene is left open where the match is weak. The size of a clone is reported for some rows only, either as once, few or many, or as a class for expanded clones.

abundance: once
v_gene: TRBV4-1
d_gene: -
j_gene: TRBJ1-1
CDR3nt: TGCGCCAGCAGCCAAGCATCCCAAGTTCCGGACAGCCTGAACACTGAAGCTTTCTTT
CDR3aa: CASSQASQVPDSLNTEAFF

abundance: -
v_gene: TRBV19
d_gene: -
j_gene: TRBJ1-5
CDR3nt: TGTGCCAGTAGTACCAGATCCACCCAGCCCCAGCATTTT
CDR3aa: CASSTRSTQPQHF

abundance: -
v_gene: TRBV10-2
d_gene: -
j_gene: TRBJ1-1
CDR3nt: TGCGCCAGCAGTGACGACTTAACCGTATCTGAAGCTTTCTTT
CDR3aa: CASSDDLTVSEAFF

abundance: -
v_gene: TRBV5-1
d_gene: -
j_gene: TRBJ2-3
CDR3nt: TGCGCCAGCAGGCGGCTAGGAGCAGATACGCAGTATTTT
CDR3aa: CASRRLGADTQYF

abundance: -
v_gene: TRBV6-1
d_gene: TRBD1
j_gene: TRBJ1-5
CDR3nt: TGTGCCAGCAGTGAAGTAGGGGGGACAGATAGCAATCAGCCCCAGCATTTT
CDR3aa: CASSEVGGTDSNQPQHF

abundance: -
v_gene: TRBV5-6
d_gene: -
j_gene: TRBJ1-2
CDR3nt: TGTGCCAGCAGCTTGGCCCAGTATGGCTACACCTTC
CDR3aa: CASSLAQYGYTF

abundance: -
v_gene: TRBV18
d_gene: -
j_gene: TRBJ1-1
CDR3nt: TGTGCCAGCTCACCAACCGGTGAAGCTTTCTTT
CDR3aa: CASSPTGEAFF

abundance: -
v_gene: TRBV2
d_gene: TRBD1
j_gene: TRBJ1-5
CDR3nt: TGTGCCAGCAGCCGACAGGGAAGCAATCAGCCCCAGCATTTT
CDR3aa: CASSRQGSNQPQHF

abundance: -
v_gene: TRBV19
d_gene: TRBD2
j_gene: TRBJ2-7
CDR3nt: TGTGCCAGTAGTTCCGGGGCGGGGGGCCCCTACGAGCAGTACTTC
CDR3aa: CASSSGAGGPYEQYF

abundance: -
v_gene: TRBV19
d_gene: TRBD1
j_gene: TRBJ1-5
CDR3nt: TGTGCCAGTAGTACCGGACAGGGTATTAATCAGCCCCAGCATTTT
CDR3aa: CASSTGQGINQPQHF

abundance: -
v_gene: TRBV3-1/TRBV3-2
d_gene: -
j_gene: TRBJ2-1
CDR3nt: TGTGCCAGCAGCCTACATGTTTCAGGGGCTGGGGAGCAGTTCTTC
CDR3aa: CASSLHVSGAGEQFF

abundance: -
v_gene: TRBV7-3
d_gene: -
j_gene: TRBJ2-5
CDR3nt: TGTGCCAGCAGCTTATTGGGGAGGCAAGAGACCCAGTACTTC
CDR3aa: CASSLLGRQETQYF

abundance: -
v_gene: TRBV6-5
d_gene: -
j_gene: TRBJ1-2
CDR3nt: TGTGCCAGCAGTTACTCTGGACAGCCCAACTATGGCTACACCTTC
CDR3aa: CASSYSGQPNYGYTF

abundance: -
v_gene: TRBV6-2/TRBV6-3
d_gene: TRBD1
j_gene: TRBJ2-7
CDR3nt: TGTGCCAGCAGTAACCCGGGACAGAAGTTCTACGAGCAGTACTTC
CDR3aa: CASSNPGQKFYEQYF

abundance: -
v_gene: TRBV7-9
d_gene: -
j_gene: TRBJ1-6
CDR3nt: TGTGCCAGCAGCACAACAGGTCCTTCACCCCTCCACTTT
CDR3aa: CASSTTGPSPLHF

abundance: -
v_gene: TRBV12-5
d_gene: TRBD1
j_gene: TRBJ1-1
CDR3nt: TGTGCTAGTGCAACAGGGGATCTGAACACTGAAGCTTTCTTT
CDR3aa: CASATGDLNTEAFF

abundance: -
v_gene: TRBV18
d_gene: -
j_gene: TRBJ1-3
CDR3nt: TGTGCCAGCTCACCACGTCCGGACATACGTAGAAACACCATATATTTT
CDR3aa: CASSPRPDIRRNTIYF

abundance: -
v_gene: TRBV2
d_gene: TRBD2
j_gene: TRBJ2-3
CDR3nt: TGTGCCAGTGGTCACGGGGGGGAGCGCACAGATACGCAGTATTTT
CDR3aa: CASGHGGERTDTQYF

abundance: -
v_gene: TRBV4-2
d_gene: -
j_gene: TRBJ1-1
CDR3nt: TGTGCCAGCAGGGGCCAGATGAACACTGAAGCTTTCTTT
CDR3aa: CASRGQMNTEAFF

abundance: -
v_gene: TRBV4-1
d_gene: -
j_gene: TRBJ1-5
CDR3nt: TGCGCCAGCAGCCAAGGGGGCGGCAGGGGCCCATATCAGCCCCAGCATTTT
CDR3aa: CASSQGGGRGPYQPQHF

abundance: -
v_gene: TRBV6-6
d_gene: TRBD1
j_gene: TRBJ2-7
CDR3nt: TGTGCCAGCAGTGGGGGACAGGGGCCCTACGAGCAGTACTTC
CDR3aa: CASSGGQGPYEQYF

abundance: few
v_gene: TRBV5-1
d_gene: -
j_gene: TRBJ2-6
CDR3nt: TGCGCCAGCAGCCCACAGGGCCCCGACTCTGGGGCCAACGTCCTGACTTTC
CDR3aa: CASSPQGPDSGANVLTF

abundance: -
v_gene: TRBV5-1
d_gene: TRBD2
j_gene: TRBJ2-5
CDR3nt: TGCGCCAGCAGCCAGATCGGGGGGGCGCAGGAGACCCAGTACTTC
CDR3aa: CASSQIGGAQETQYF

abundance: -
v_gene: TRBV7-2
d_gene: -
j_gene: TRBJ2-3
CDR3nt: TGTGCCAGCAGCCCCCGGGTCCTCACAGATACGCAGTATTTT
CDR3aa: CASSPRVLTDTQYF

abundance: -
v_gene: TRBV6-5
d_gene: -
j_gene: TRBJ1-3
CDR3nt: TGTGCCAGCAGTTTCTCGGGGGCGCAGGGAAACACCATATATTTT
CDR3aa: CASSFSGAQGNTIYF

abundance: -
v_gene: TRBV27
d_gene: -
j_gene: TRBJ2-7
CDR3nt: TGTGCCAGCAGTCTACAGGTCGGGTACGAGCAGTACTTC
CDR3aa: CASSLQVGYEQYF

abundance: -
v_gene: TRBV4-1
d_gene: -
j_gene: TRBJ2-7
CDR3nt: TGCGCCAGCAGCCAAGATCGAGCGACCCTAAGCTCCTACGAGCAGTACTTC
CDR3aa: CASSQDRATLSSYEQYF

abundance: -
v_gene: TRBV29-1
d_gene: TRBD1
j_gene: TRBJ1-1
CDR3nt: TGCAGCGTCCAGGGGGCTAGTTCGGGAGCTTTCTTT
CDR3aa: CSVQGASSGAFF

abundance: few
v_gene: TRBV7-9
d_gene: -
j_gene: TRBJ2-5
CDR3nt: TGTGCCAGCAGCGACATTGCGGGGACGACGACCCAGTACTTC
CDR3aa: CASSDIAGTTTQYF

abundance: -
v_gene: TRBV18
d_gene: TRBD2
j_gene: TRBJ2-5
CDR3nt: TGTGCCAGCTCACCCTCTGGACTAGCGCGAGAGACCCAGTACTTC
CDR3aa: CASSPSGLARETQYF

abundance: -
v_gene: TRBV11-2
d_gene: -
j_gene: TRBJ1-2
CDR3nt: TGTGCCAGCAGCCCGATCGGGGGGGGAAACTATGGCTACACCTTC
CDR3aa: CASSPIGGGNYGYTF

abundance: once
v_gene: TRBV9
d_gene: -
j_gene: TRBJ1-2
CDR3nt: TGTGCCAGCAGCGTAGCTGGTGCGTCGGGGAACGGTGGCTACACCTTC
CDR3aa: CASSVAGASGNGGYTF

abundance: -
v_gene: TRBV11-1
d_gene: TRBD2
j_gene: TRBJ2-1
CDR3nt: TGTGCCAGCAGCGCAACGGGGGGGGATGAGCAGTTCTTC
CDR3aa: CASSATGGDEQFF

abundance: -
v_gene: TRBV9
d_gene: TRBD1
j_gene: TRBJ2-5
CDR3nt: TGTGCCAGCAGCGTAGCTCAGCCGGGACAGGGGATAGAGACCCAGTACTTC
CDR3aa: CASSVAQPGQGIETQYF

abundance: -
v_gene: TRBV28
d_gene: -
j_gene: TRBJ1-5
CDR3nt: TGTGCCAGCAAACCCTCGGGACAAGGCTATAGCAATCAGCCCCAGCATTTT
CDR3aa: CASKPSGQGYSNQPQHF

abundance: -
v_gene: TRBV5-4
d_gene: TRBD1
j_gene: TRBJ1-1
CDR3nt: TGTGCCAGCAGCGACGGACAGGGGGTGTTGGGTGACACTGAAGCTTTCTTT
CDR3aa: CASSDGQGVLGDTEAFF

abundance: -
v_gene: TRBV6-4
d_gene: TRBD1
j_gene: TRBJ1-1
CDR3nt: TGTGCCAGCAGTGGGACAGGGTCCACTGAAGCTTTCTTT
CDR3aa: CASSGTGSTEAFF

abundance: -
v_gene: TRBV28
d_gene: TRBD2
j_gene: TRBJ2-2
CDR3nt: TGTGCCACCGGATTTCCGGGACTAGCGGGACCCGGGGAGCTGTTTTTT
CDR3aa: CATGFPGLAGPGELFF